This entry features one T cell receptor (beta chain) sequence. This sample was included in a study of blood T cell repertoires in COVID-19. V shed 3 bases, J shed 3 bases, and the junction held 9 bases outside the gene matches. The CDR3 is 18 amino acids. The germline V gene has CDR1 SGHKS and CDR2 YYEKEE (reference sequence). The method was immunoSEQ multiplex PCR; TCRdb's version includes in-frame clones alone and lacks a portion of them. Of 150,000 or so clones listed, roughly 88% are singletons. Patients in Seattle were enrolled during active infection, then followed longitudinally. V gene TRBV5-5 combines with J gene TRBJ2-3, with TRBD2 identical over 14 bases. The receptor's source is a man aged 60-69 years with COVID-19, enrolled during active disease. Sequencing was done on a sample of peripheral blood. This CDR3 reads CASSSSRLAGGRTDTQYF. For the CDR3, the DNA is TGTGCCAGCAGCTCCTCCCGACTAGCGGGGGGGCGGACAGATACGCAGTATTTT.